This entry features one T cell receptor beta chain sequence. Antigen: not known. This entry comes from a study of shared clonotypes between healthy human individuals. Points from the study as a whole: Estimated richness was generally greater in naive than memory subsets. The expectation was that sequencing depth would affect clonotype sharing among donors.

Every contributor of samples was a Caucasian grown-up residing in Nashville, Tennessee. The V end was cut by 4 bases, the J end by 4 bases, with 20 bases between. The CDR3 has 17 amino acids. Germline V gene sequence: CDR1 MDHEN, CDR2 SYDVKM. Data came from immunoSEQ multiplex PCR; TCRdb stores just in-frame clones and leaves some out. The sample shows over 850,000 clones, 78% of them seen only once. This receptor was obtained from a man younger than 30 in good health. Some clones in this sample may be carry-over from other donors' samples. This chain uses TRBV28 with TRBJ2-1; maybe TRBD1 (6 bases). The sequenced material came from memory CD4+ T cells from PBMCs. The subset: CD45RA-negative fraction. CDR3 sequence: CASSSKLQGWGYNEQFF. The DNA of the CDR3 is TGTGCCAGCAGTTCTAAATTACAGGGATGGGGGTACAATGAGCAGTTCTTC. Together with reference TRBV28 and TRBJ2-1, the CDR3 gives the full variable domain: DVKVTQSSRYLVKRTGEKVFLECVQDMDHENMFWYRQDPGLGLRLIYFSYDVKMKEKGDIPEGYSVSREKKERFSLILESASTNQTSMYLCASSSKLQGWGYNEQFFGPGTRLTVL.